These 17 T cell receptor beta chains share one sample of origin, sequenced in a study of blood T cell repertoires in COVID-19. This table comes from immunoSEQ multiplex PCR, and its TCRdb copy is limited to in-frame clones, with some not included. Of over 200,000 clones in the sample, approximately 90% are singletons; the top ten hold 0.72%. Sequencing input: peripheral blood. The receptor set was obtained from a man aged 35 to 55 with acute or convalescent COVID-19.

The chain joins TRBV5-1 to TRBJ1-4; D not resolved. The germline V and J ends were trimmed by 2 bases and 6 bases, with 11 bases remaining between them. CDR1 and CDR2 (germline): SGHRS, YFSETQ. This CDR3 comprises 14 residues. CDR3 residues: CASSFAPGDEKLFF. The CDR3 region has the DNA TGCGCCAGCAGCTTTGCCCCGGGTGATGAAAAACTGTTTTTT. The variable domain in full, completed from reference TRBV5-1 and TRBJ1-4, reads KAGVTQTPRYLIKTRGQQVTLSCSPISGHRSVSWYQQTPGQGLQFLFEYFSETQRNKGNFPGRFSGRQFSNSRSEMNVSTLELGDSALYLCASSFAPGDEKLFFGSGTQLSVL.

The genes are TRBV19 and TRBJ2-1; 8 bases are a match to TRBD2. The CDR3 is made up of 19 amino acids. From germline, CDR1 is LNHDA and CDR2 SQIVND (reference sequence). Unmatched junction bases numbered 17, after V lost 5 bases and J lost 2 bases. CDR3 loop: CASSPGGLAGPVPYNEQFF. The CDR3 DNA reads TGTGCCAGTAGTCCCGGTGGGCTAGCGGGCCCTGTCCCCTACAATGAGCAGTTCTTC.

The gene calls are TRBV18 and TRBJ1-5, with D perhaps matching TRBD1 (6 bases). V lost 3 bases and J 7 bases, leaving 16 bases between the germline ends. CDR3 length equals 15 residues. Germline loops: CDR1 KGHSH, CDR2 LQKENI. CDR3 in DNA: TGTGCCAGCTCACCCTTCGGCAGGGGTCAACAGCCCCAGCATTTT. This sequence encodes CASSPFGRGQQPQHF.

V gene TRBV3-1 (or the pseudogene TRBV3-2) combines with J gene TRBJ1-2, with D unresolved. The CDR3 is made up of 15 amino acids. V dropped 4 bases and J dropped 3 bases, with 15 bases sitting between them. Per germline, CDR1 LGHDT and CDR2 YNNKEL (reference sequence). CDR3 sequence: CASSRGGWSDYGYTF. The CDR3 coding sequence is TGTGCCAGCAGCCGCGGTGGGTGGTCGGACTATGGCTACACCTTC.

In the case of this clone: This specimen includes other DNA sequences encoding the same CDR3. This chain connects TRBV3-1 (or the pseudogene TRBV3-2) to TRBJ2-4, with no clear D. The CDR3 covers 15 residues. The V and J ends lost 1 base and 0 bases respectively, with 7 bases between them. Germline V gene lookup returns CDR1 LGHDT and CDR2 YNNKEL (reference sequence). The CDR3 loop is CASSQGGLAKNIQYF. CDR3 DNA: TGTGCCAGCAGCCAAGGCGGCTTAGCCAAAAACATTCAGTACTTC.

This chain links TRBV19 with TRBJ1-1; 8 nucleotides align to TRBD1. J was trimmed by 1 base and V by 4 bases; bases with no gene match: 8. The CDR3 loop spans 16 amino acids. Germline V gives CDR1 LNHDA, CDR2 SQIVND (reference sequence). CDR3 sequence: CASSNLQGAENTEAFF. CDR3 nucleotide sequence: TGTGCCAGTAGTAACTTGCAGGGGGCTGAGAACACTGAAGCTTTCTTT.

The chain carries TRBV21-1 and TRBJ1-5; the tabulated D call, TRBD1, remains unverified against the DNA. TRBV21-1 has pseudogene status. The CDR3 extends over 15 amino acids. CDR3 sequence (DNA): TGTGCCAGCAGCAAAGGGCAGGGGGCGCTTCAGCCCCAGCATTTT. Residues: CASSKGQGALQPQHF.

This clone showed up just a few times. This same CDR3 is encoded by further DNA sequences in the sample. V usage is TRBV30 and J usage is TRBJ2-5; 10 bases map to TRBD1. The CDR3 contains 13 residues. V lost 1 base and J lost 4; bases outside the gene matches: 0. Germline V gene sequence: CDR1 GTSNPN, CDR2 SVGIG (reference sequence). CDR3 sequence reads: CAWSGTGGETQYF. In DNA, the CDR3 is TGTGCCTGGAGTGGGACAGGGGGAGAGACCCAGTACTTC.

V gene TRBV11-3 combines with J gene TRBJ2-3; D perhaps matches TRBD1 (5 bases). Germline V gene data show CDR1 as SGHNT and CDR2 as YENEEA. V shed 0 bases and J shed 5 bases, with 12 bases lying between them. This CDR3 has 15 residues. The DNA of the CDR3 is TGTGCCAGCAGCTTAGACCCAGGGTCCGGAGATACGCAGTATTTT. Residues: CASSLDPGSGDTQYF.

V is TRBV6-6 and J is TRBJ1-2, with TRBD1 identical over 9 bases. The CDR3 covers 16 residues. The junction had 12 bases not matched to a gene; V was cut back by 6 bases and J by 4 bases. CDR1 and CDR2 from the germline V gene are MNHNY and SVGAGI (reference sequence). The CDR3 nucleotides read TGTGCCAGCAGGCGGACAGGGGAAGGGGGTGGCTATGGCTACACCTTC. Protein product: CASRRTGEGGGYGYTF.

This rearrangement joins TRBV6-2 or TRBV6-3 to TRBJ1-5, with a weak D call TRBD1 (5 bases). CDR1 is MNHEY and CDR2 is SVGEGT in the germline V gene. The V and J ends lost 2 bases and 0 bases respectively, with 17 bases between them. The CDR3 is 18 residues long. As DNA, the CDR3 is TGTGCCAGCAGTTACGGGGCAGGAGATGGGTATAGCAATCAGCCCCAGCATTTT. It yields the protein CASSYGAGDGYSNQPQHF.

Details on this clone: The same CDR3 can be traced to other DNA sequences in this sample. CDR3 region: CAWRSGRPYEQYF. The CDR3 coding sequence is TGTGCCTGGAGGAGCGGTCGACCCTACGAGCAGTACTTC. The chain carries TRBV30 and TRBJ2-7, with D perhaps matching TRBD2 (5 bases). Looked up from germline, CDR1 is GTSNPN and CDR2 is SVGIG (reference sequence). This CDR3 spans 13 amino acids. The V end was cut by 3 bases, the J end by 2 bases, with 11 bases between.

For this clone: This same CDR3 is encoded by further DNA sequences in the sample. J is TRBJ2-7 and V is TRBV4-1; D might be TRBD1 (5 bases). V gave up 0 bases and J gave up 3 bases, with 12 bases separating them. CDR1 is MGHRA, CDR2 YSYEKL, per germline. The CDR3 consists of 15 residues. DNA for the CDR3: TGCGCCAGCAGCCAAGAGTCAGGGCGAAACTACGAGCAGTACTTC. Its translation is CASSQESGRNYEQYF.

The chain combines TRBV19 with TRBJ1-1, with 10 nucleotides matching TRBD1. Germline CDR1 and CDR2: LNHDA and SQIVND (reference sequence). Trimming at V came to 9 bases and at J to 4 bases, leaving 11 bases not matched to a gene. The CDR3 runs 15 residues. The CDR3 DNA reads TGTGCCAGCATCGACAGGGGGCGAGACGGCACTGAAGCTTTCTTT. It is translated as CASIDRGRDGTEAFF.

The chain recombines TRBV5-4 with TRBJ2-3; TRBD2 matches at 11 bases. V lost 1 base to trimming and J lost 2 bases; unmatched junction nucleotides: 12. Germline-derived CDR1 and CDR2 are SGHNT and YYREEE (reference sequence). The CDR3 is 19 residues long. CDR3 in amino acids: CASSLNPTSGGAFTDTQYF. The DNA of the CDR3 is TGTGCCAGCAGCTTGAACCCTACTAGCGGGGGAGCCTTCACAGATACGCAGTATTTT.

CDR3 protein: CASSRTTGGVNEQYF. CDR3 in DNA: TGTGCCAGCAGCCGAACTACGGGGGGGGTCAACGAGCAGTACTTC. This sequence joins TRBV4-2 and TRBJ2-7; 8 positions match TRBD2. Losses at the gene ends were 4 bases for V and 5 bases for J; bases not matched to a gene: 10. Germline V gene data show CDR1 as LGHNA and CDR2 as YNFKEQ. The CDR3 totals 15 residues.

The J gene is TRBJ1-4, the V gene TRBV6-5; TRBD1 aligns across 9 bases. Germline loops: CDR1 MNHEY, CDR2 SVGAGI. The CDR3 contains 15 residues. V lost 5 bases to trimming and J lost 6 bases; unmatched junction nucleotides: 7. In nucleotides, the CDR3 is TGTGCCAGCAGTCCTACGGACAGGGGTGATGAAAAACTGTTTTTT. It yields the protein CASSPTDRGDEKLFF.